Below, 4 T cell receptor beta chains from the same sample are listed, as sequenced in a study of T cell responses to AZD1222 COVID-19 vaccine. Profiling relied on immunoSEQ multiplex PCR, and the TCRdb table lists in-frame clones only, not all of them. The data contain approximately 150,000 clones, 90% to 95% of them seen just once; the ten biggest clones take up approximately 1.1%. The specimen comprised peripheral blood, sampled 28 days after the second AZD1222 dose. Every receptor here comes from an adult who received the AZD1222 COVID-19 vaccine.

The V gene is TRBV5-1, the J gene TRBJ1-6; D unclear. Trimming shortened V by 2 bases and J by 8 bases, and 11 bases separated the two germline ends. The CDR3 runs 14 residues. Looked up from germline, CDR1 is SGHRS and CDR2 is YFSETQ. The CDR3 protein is CASSFIDLDSPLHF. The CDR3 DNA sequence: TGCGCCAGCAGCTTTATTGACTTGGATTCACCCCTCCACTTT.

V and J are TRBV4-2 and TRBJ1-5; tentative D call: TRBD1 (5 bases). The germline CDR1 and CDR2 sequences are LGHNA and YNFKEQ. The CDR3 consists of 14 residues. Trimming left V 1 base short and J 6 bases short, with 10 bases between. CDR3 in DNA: TGTGCCAGCAGCCAAGGACGGGGCCGTCAGCCCCAGCATTTT. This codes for CASSQGRGRQPQHF.

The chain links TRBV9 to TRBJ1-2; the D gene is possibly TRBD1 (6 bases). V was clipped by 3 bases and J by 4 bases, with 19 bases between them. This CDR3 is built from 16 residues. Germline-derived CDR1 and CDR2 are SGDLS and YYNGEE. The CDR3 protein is CASSGPQPRGGYGYTF. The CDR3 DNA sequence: TGTGCCAGCAGCGGACCCCAGCCCAGGGGAGGCTATGGCTACACCTTC.

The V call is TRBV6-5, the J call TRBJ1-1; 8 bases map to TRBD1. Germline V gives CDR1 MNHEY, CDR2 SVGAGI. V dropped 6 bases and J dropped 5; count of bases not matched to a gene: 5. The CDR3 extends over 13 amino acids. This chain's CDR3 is CASRINRGTEAFF. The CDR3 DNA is TGTGCCAGCAGAATTAACAGGGGGACTGAAGCTTTCTTT.